The rows below give T cell receptor beta chains drawn from one sample of a study of cytomegalovirus exposure and HLA in healthy donors. Libraries were prepared by immunoSEQ multiplex PCR; TCRdb keeps only in-frame clonotypes and omits some of them. The sample includes hundreds of thousands of clones, approximately 90% of them seen just once. The specimen sequenced was PBMCs. These receptors were obtained from a woman aged 18-29 years in good health and CMV-seronegative. Each CDR3 is given without its conserved first and last residue.

TRBV6-5,TRBJ1-6,ASTVRVFQPLH
TRBV27,TRBJ1-6,ASSPPRETSPLH
TRBV25-1,TRBJ1-6,ASSESGSGYNSPLH
TRBV7-3,TRBJ1-2,ASGSGQGGGYT
TRBV19,TRBJ2-2,ASTTRTGSSTGELF
TRBV5-1,TRBJ1-3,ASSGGGSSGNTIY
TRBV6-5,TRBJ2-7,ASRWAGHSYEQY
TRBV29-1,TRBJ1-1,SVPGFNTEAF
TRBV6-6,TRBJ1-1,ASRDSTRVVEAF
TRBV10-3,TRBJ2-5,AISDPTSGEETQY
TRBV5-6,TRBJ1-2,ASNRPGQGNYGYT
TRBV4-2,TRBJ2-7,ASSQERRGRYEQY
TRBV29-1,TRBJ1-1,SVTRDRANTEAF
TRBV30,TRBJ1-2,AWSPLFAEGYT
TRBV10-3,TRBJ1-1,AISDFRENTEAF
TRBV6-5,TRBJ1-1,ASMGGMNTEAF
TRBV2,TRBJ1-3,ASSELGTGDGNTIY
TRBV7-7,TRBJ2-7,ASSLAPGTAWEQY
TRBV6-1,TRBJ1-5,ASSEVGWQGNQPQH
TRBV6-1,TRBJ2-2,ASSVRQEGAGELF
TRBV10-3,TRBJ2-3,AISESNAVDTQY
TRBV19,TRBJ2-2,ASSSRTGGADGELF
TRBV5-1,TRBJ2-1,ASSFASGGFTYNEQF
TRBV11-2,TRBJ2-7,ASSFGQGGDEQY
TRBV7-2,TRBJ2-1,ASSLFLAGGRWEQF
TRBV7-2,TRBJ2-2,ASSSGQGGYTGELF
TRBV12-5,TRBJ1-4,ASGTGGVDEKLF
TRBV6-5,TRBJ2-7,ASSRQGTVSYEQY
TRBV6-6,TRBJ1-6,ASSYSWGDESPLH
TRBV30,TRBJ2-3,AWARIADTQY
TRBV27,TRBJ1-2,ASSRTGYGYT
TRBV19,TRBJ1-5,RQGNNQPQH
TRBV27,TRBJ2-4,ASRASGLAVIGKNIQY
TRBV25-1,TRBJ2-3,ASSESSGVSDTQY
TRBV7-3,TRBJ2-1,ASSSKEGGARDEQF
TRBV5-4,TRBJ1-6,ASSSDRATSPLH
TRBV5-1,TRBJ2-5,ATTGAGGIQETQY
TRBV2,TRBJ1-5,ASSPGQGRQPQH
TRBV7-9,TRBJ1-1,ASSLVGSGKNTEAF
TRBV30,TRBJ2-2,AWSQRRAGELF
TRBV7-8,TRBJ2-7,ASSLGRGSSYEQY
TRBV7-6,TRBJ1-1,ASGIGTGNTEAF
TRBV2,TRBJ2-5,ATPSGLGETQY
TRBV5-4,TRBJ1-2,ASSLEQGRGDGYT
TRBV18,TRBJ1-4,ASSPRGLQQTNEKLF
TRBV18,TRBJ2-1,ASSPPIRTGSYNEQF
TRBV7-3,TRBJ2-1,ASSLGDRAEQF
TRBV29-1,TRBJ2-5,SVDRQGNGQY
TRBV7-9,TRBJ2-7,SSTSWDTRARYEQY
TRBV14,TRBJ2-3,ASAGTSGTDTQY
TRBV6-6,TRBJ1-1,ASNTQANTEAF
TRBV5-1,TRBJ2-3,ASSLGGGLANTDTQY
TRBV9,TRBJ2-5,ASSDGLAGGHQETQY
TRBV5-1,TRBJ2-5,ASSLGAGGGRQETQY
TRBV27,TRBJ1-3,ASSKGTGPGNTIY